The source of this T cell receptor (beta chain) is a study of T cell responses to AZD1222 COVID-19 vaccine (dated by TCRdb to the early 2020s). Regarding the study in general: TCR sequencing covered some 240 trial participants: about 210 given two doses of AZD1222 and about 26 given two doses of MenACWY control vaccine. Trial participants were enrolled into age subgroups of 18-55, 56-69 and 70-plus years, which contained about 150, 27 and 61 TCR-sequenced participants, respectively. Study-level results and caveats: Vaccine-associated CD4 TCRs spanned the whole spike protein, with dominant responses in regions 160-218 and 743-854. After two AZD1222 doses, both the breadth and the depth of spike-specific TCRs were significantly higher than at day 0 and than in MenACWY recipients. No day 14 peak-response samples were available, so repertoires were characterized only after the peak T cell response. Epitopes outside the regions mutated in the B.1.351 and B.1.1.7 variants were reportedly recognized by nearly half of the unique spike-specific TCRs. Most participants were white British and females outnumbered males, and the authors suggested that clonal diversity may have been underestimated. In the small 56-69-year group, the increase in depth fell short of significance, most likely because of low power. Conclusions about previously exposed vaccinees are limited because only 6 or 7 AZD1222 recipients were SARS-CoV-2 seropositive at baseline.

With respect to this clone: The antigen this receptor binds is unknown. One junction end does not reproduce the germline sequence, and a read error may be involved.

The CDR3 regions of human TCRbeta chains were analyzed by immunosequencing. Regarding the original processing steps: TCRs in the repertoires were compared against a reference library of SARS-CoV-2-specific TCRs that had been generated with the MIRA antigen-specificity platform. Breadth meant the fraction of unique TCRs that were SARS-CoV-2-associated, whereas depth meant the fraction of total T cells that were SARS-CoV-2-associated. Each spike-specific TCR was assigned to its reactive spike region and to a CD4 or CD8 class using the MIRA data. Log10-transformed breadth and depth values were compared by one-way ANOVA with Sidak's multiple comparisons tests. TCRdb carries this immuneACCESS record with in-frame sequences only. Its versions omit some clonotypes, under half of them owing to an unresolved V gene in the studies checked, with the rest unexplained. D and trimming were read from the DNA, whereas the V and J calls and clone size are those reported in that table. The sample contains 130,000 to 150,000 clones, approximately 89% of them found a single time. The ten top clones hold roughly 3.5% of the sample.

CDR1 and CDR2 are drawn from the germline V gene: SQVTM, ANQGSEA. From its cysteine to its phenylalanine, the CDR3 spans 13 amino acids. Solely the CDR3 DNA is kept, with 39 bases framed from the first base. Reading the label with the study, this specimen's time point is: baseline before first vaccination. This sample's treatment or condition label indicates: meningococcal conjugate vaccine given as trial control. The vaccinee samples were drawn from two UK trials, COV001 and COV002, one of which was a single-blind randomized controlled phase 2/3 trial testing AZD1222 (ChAdOx1 nCoV-19) in healthy adults. For TCRbeta chain sequencing, PBMC samples were collected from trial participants at day 0 and at day 28 after the second dose.

The specimen was peripheral blood, collected on day 0 of MenACWY control vaccination. The chain is made from TRBV29-1 and TRBJ2-5; a tentative D match to TRBD1 spans 5 bases. The receptor comes from an adult in good health. CDR3 reads: CSSAAQGQGTQYF. The sequenced DNA: TGCAGCTCGGCGGCGCAGGGCCAAGGGACCCAGTACTTC.